A single sample is the source of the 18 T cell receptor beta chains below, sequenced in a study of blood T cell repertoires in COVID-19 (dated by TCRdb to about 2020). Receptor amplification or capture employed the immunoSEQ multiplex PCR assay. The immuneACCESS repertoire file appears here via TCRdb, limited to in-frame rearrangements. These files lack a portion of the clones; in checked studies, under half of the deficit traces to unresolved V genes, and the cause of the others is not known. Within this sample are approximately 210,000 clones, with about nine tenths of them counted one time only. In total, the top ten clones hold about 4.8% of the sample. The sequenced material came from peripheral blood. These receptors were collected from a woman aged 40-49 years with acute or convalescent COVID-19.

As regards this clone: Its ends do not fully match the called genes, so a read error is possible. The chain couples TRBV6-5 to TRBJ2-3, with TRBD1 matching over 9 bases. Germline loops: CDR1 MNHEY, CDR2 SVGAGI. The CDR3 loop spans 14 amino acids. The CDR3 spells CASTFTGGTDTQYF. The CDR3 DNA reads TGTGCCAGCACATTCACAGGGGGCACTGATACGCAGTATTTT.

The rearrangement links TRBV7-2 to TRBJ1-3; D is uncertain. Trimming stripped 2 bases from V and 0 bases from J, with 8 bases between. The germline gives CDR1 SGHTA, CDR2 FQGNSA. This CDR3 spans 15 amino acids. CDR3 DNA sequence: TGTGCCAGCAGCTTATTACGGTCCTCTGGAAACACCATATATTTT. Protein: CASSLLRSSGNTIYF.

The chain employs TRBV4-2 and TRBJ1-1; 10 bases line up with TRBD1. The CDR3 sequence is 14 residues long. V lost 6 bases to trimming and J lost 6 bases; unmatched junction nucleotides: 7. The germline gives CDR1 LGHNA, CDR2 YNFKEQ. As DNA, the CDR3 is TGTGCCAGCAGTCCGGGACAGGGGCGCGCTGAAGCTTTCTTT. Protein sequence: CASSPGQGRAEAFF.

This chain links TRBV10-3 with TRBJ1-2, with D possibly TRBD1 on 6 matching bases. V shed 11 bases and J shed 4 bases, with 17 bases lying between them. The germline V gene has CDR1 ENHRY and CDR2 SYGVKD. There are 13 residues in the CDR3. The CDR3 bases are TGTGCCCTCTCCAGGGGAAGGGCCTATGGCTACACCTTC. This encodes CALSRGRAYGYTF.

The chain combines TRBV7-8 with TRBJ1-2; D perhaps matches TRBD1 (5 bases). CDR3 length: 15 residues. Germline CDR1 reads SGHVS; CDR2 reads FQNEAQ. V lost 5 bases to trimming and J lost 3 bases, with 16 bases between them. CDR3 loop: CASSPALGAYYGYTF. The CDR3 nucleotides read TGTGCCAGCAGCCCGGCCCTTGGGGCTTACTATGGCTACACCTTC.

The chain has TRBV21-1 and TRBJ1-5. TRBV21-1 is annotated as a pseudogene. This CDR3 has 17 amino acids. CDR3 bases: TGTGCCAGCAGCAAAGGTTCGAAGAGCGGGAGCAATCAGCCCCAGCATTTT. Its translation: CASSKGSKSGSNQPQHF.

The CDR3 loop is CASRGAQGLGGELFF. The CDR3 nucleotides read TGTGCCAGCAGGGGAGCACAGGGGTTGGGCGGGGAGCTGTTTTTT. The genes are TRBV6-5 and TRBJ2-2; 7 nucleotides align to TRBD1. Germline loops: CDR1 MNHEY, CDR2 SVGAGI. Trimming at V came to 6 bases and at J to 7 bases, leaving 11 bases not matched to a gene. The CDR3 runs to 15 residues.

The rearrangement joins TRBV5-4 to TRBJ2-3; D is unresolved. Germline CDR1 is SGHNT and CDR2 is YYREEE (reference sequence). V lost 2 bases and J lost 1, with 11 bases in between. The CDR3 length is 15 residues. CDR3 DNA: TGTGCCAGCAGCTTTCGGTCAACCGGCACAGATACGCAGTATTTT. This sequence encodes CASSFRSTGTDTQYF.

The rearrangement uses TRBV5-1 and TRBJ2-3, with TRBD1 matching over 7 bases. The CDR3 has 19 amino acids. Germline CDR1 reads SGHRS; CDR2 reads YFSETQ. J gave up 2 bases and V 1 base, and 16 bases lay outside the gene matches. CDR3 residues: CASSLRTGFSGADTDTQYF. For the CDR3, the DNA is TGCGCCAGCAGCTTGCGGACAGGTTTCTCCGGCGCGGACACAGATACGCAGTATTTT.

The rearrangement uses TRBV27 and TRBJ2-3, with 9 bases aligning to TRBD2. CDR1 and CDR2 from the germline V gene are MNHEY and SMNVEV (reference sequence). V dropped 0 bases and J dropped 10; count of bases not matched to a gene: 11. The CDR3 runs 16 residues. DNA of the CDR3: TGTGCCAGCAGTTTATCAGCGGGGGGCCGGAACTGGGCGCAGTATTTT. Protein sequence: CASSLSAGGRNWAQYF.

The chain has TRBV11-3 and TRBJ1-6; D not resolved. Trimming left V 2 bases short and J 7 bases short, with 6 bases between. Germline assignment: CDR1 SGHNT and CDR2 YENEEA. The CDR3 has 13 amino acids. The CDR3 nucleotides read TGTGCCAGCAGCTTATACCAGAATTCACCCCTCCACTTT. Amino acid sequence: CASSLYQNSPLHF. The variable domain in full, completed from reference TRBV11-3 and TRBJ1-6, reads EAGVVQSPRYKIIEKKQPVAFWCNPISGHNTLYWYLQNLGQGPELLIRYENEEAVDDSQLPKDRFSAERLKGVDSTLKIQPAELGDSAVYLCASSLYQNSPLHFGNGTRLTVT.

The chain uses TRBV7-2 and TRBJ1-3; D possibly corresponds to TRBD1 (5 bases). The CDR3 is 15 residues long. Trimming left V 5 bases short and J 1 base short, with 12 bases between. Germline CDR1 is SGHTA and CDR2 is FQGNSA. DNA for the CDR3: TGTGCCAGCAGCCAATACGGGGGGTCTGGAAACACCATATATTTT. Protein product: CASSQYGGSGNTIYF.

The V gene is TRBV11-3, the J gene TRBJ2-4; D is unclear. Germline V CDR1 and CDR2: SGHNT, YENEEA. This CDR3 contains 14 residues. Between the trimmed V and J ends, which lost 0 bases and 8 bases, there was a span of 11 bases. CDR3 DNA: TGTGCCAGCAGCTTAGAATCCTACAGTGACATTCAGTACTTC. This gives the protein CASSLESYSDIQYF.

This sequence joins TRBV5-8 and TRBJ2-1, with D perhaps TRBD2 (7 bases). Germline V gene data show CDR1 as SGHTS and CDR2 as YDEGEE. There are 14 residues in the CDR3. The germline V and J ends were trimmed by 9 bases and 4 bases, with 17 bases remaining between them. The CDR3 sequence: CATRVGGRYNEQFF. As DNA, the CDR3 is TGTGCCACCCGAGTCGGGGGGCGATACAATGAGCAGTTCTTC.

CDR3 region: CASSRTGTDAEAFF. CDR3 sequence (DNA): TGCGCCAGCAGCCGCACGGGGACAGACGCTGAAGCTTTCTTT. V is TRBV5-1 and J is TRBJ1-1; 7 bases match TRBD1. The CDR3 length is 14 residues. The V gene end was trimmed by 4 bases and the J gene end by 6 bases; junction bases not matched to a gene: 9. Looked up from germline, CDR1 is SGHRS and CDR2 is YFSETQ.

Only one count was recorded for this clone. The chain joins TRBV25-1 to TRBJ1-5; D gene ambiguous. V dropped 4 bases and J dropped 3 bases, with 4 bases sitting between them. The germline V gene encodes CDR1 MGHDK and CDR2 SYGVNS. The CDR3 has 12 amino acids. The CDR3 region has the DNA TGTGCCAGCAGTGGCTACAATCAGCCCCAGCATTTT. Amino acid sequence: CASSGYNQPQHF.

J is TRBJ1-2 and V is TRBV7-8; 10 positions match TRBD1. The CDR3 is 14 residues long. V was clipped by 3 bases and J by 5 bases; unmatched bases: 3. Germline CDR1 and CDR2: SGHVS and FQNEAQ. DNA for the CDR3: TGTGCCAGCAGCTTGGACAGGGGGGATTATGGCTACACCTTC. It is translated as CASSLDRGDYGYTF.

This chain uses TRBV6-1 with TRBJ2-2, with D maybe TRBD1 (6 bases). Trimming cost V 2 bases and J 6 bases, with 13 bases left between them. CDR1 MNHNS and CDR2 SASEGT come from the germline V gene. CDR3 length: 15 amino acids. CDR3 sequence: CASSELQGPPGELFF. CDR3 sequence (DNA): TGTGCCAGCAGTGAATTACAGGGACCCCCCGGGGAGCTGTTTTTT.